The rows below give T cell receptor beta chains drawn from one sample of a study of shared clonotypes between healthy human individuals. Profiling relied on immunoSEQ multiplex PCR, and the TCRdb table lists in-frame clones only, not all of them. This sample has about half a million clones, with 70% to 85% found just once. Sequencing was done on a sample of PBMCs. The receptors stem from a woman in her thirties or forties in good health. Some clones in this sample may be carry-over from other donors' samples. The CDR3 runs from the conserved cysteine through the conserved F or W. D genes are given only for firm matches. Rows may omit the clone size; those that give it use once, few, many or a size class.

clone_size	d_call	j_call	v_call	cdr3_aa	cdr3_nt
many	NA	TRBJ2-7	TRBV2	CASSTGIPYEQYF	TGTGCCAGCAGTACAGGGATCCCCTACGAGCAGTACTTC
NA	NA	TRBJ2-5	TRBV6-1	CASSEAYGSQYF	TGTGCCAGCAGTGAAGCGTATGGGTCCCAGTACTTC
once	NA	TRBJ2-4	TRBV10-2	CASSVSRDKNIQYF	TGCGCCAGCAGTGTCTCCAGGGACAAAAACATTCAGTACTTC
NA	NA	TRBJ1-1	TRBV9	CASSVAGEGWTEAFF	TGTGCCAGCAGCGTCGCAGGGGAGGGATGGACTGAAGCTTTCTTT
NA	NA	TRBJ2-1	TRBV10-2	CASSEGGGDEQFF	TGCGCCAGCAGTGAGGGAGGGGGTGATGAGCAGTTCTTC
NA	NA	TRBJ2-5	TRBV5-4	CASSPDQTIGEETQYF	TGTGCCAGCAGCCCGGACCAGACAATTGGGGAAGAGACCCAGTACTTC
NA	TRBD2	TRBJ2-1	TRBV7-3	CASSLSLAGEQFF	TGTGCCAGCAGCTTAAGTCTAGCGGGAGAGCAGTTCTTC
NA	NA	TRBJ1-3	TRBV5-1	CASSLTGIGTIYF	TGCGCCAGCAGCTTGACAGGGATCGGCACCATATATTTT
NA	TRBD1	TRBJ2-1	TRBV11-3	CASSPGQGSYNEQFF	TGTGCCAGCAGCCCCGGACAGGGGTCCTACAATGAGCAGTTCTTC
NA	TRBD2	TRBJ2-1	TRBV30	CAWGLAGAWNEQFF	TGTGCCTGGGGATTAGCGGGAGCTTGGAATGAGCAGTTCTTC
NA	TRBD2	TRBJ2-2	TRBV27	CASSFPGLANTGELFF	TGTGCCAGCAGTTTCCCGGGACTAGCGAACACCGGGGAGCTGTTTTTT
NA	NA	TRBJ2-1	TRBV6-5	CASNRILATYNEQFF	TGTGCCAGCAACCGCATCCTAGCGACCTACAATGAGCAGTTCTTC
NA	TRBD2	TRBJ2-1	TRBV11-2	CASSSPRTSGNVF	TGTGCCAGCAGCTCACCCCGGACTAGCGGGAATGTCTTC
NA	TRBD2	TRBJ2-3	TRBV5-1	CASSSLPGRGTDTQYF	TGCGCCAGCAGCTCCCTGCCCGGGAGGGGCACAGATACGCAGTATTTT
NA	NA	TRBJ1-6	TRBV23-1	CASIHMPPDRLIPLHF	TGCGCCAGCATTCACATGCCCCCCGACCGACTCATTCCCCTCCACTTT
NA	NA	TRBJ2-7	TRBV7-2	CASSLRPYEQYF	TGTGCCAGCAGCTTAAGACCTTACGAGCAGTACTTC
NA	NA	TRBJ2-5	TRBV6-5	CASSYASGLEETQYF	TGTGCCAGCAGTTACGCCTCTGGACTTGAAGAGACCCAGTACTTC
NA	TRBD1	TRBJ2-7	TRBV19	CASSIIGTGGYEQYF	TGTGCCAGTAGTATCATCGGGACAGGAGGTTACGAGCAGTACTTC
NA	TRBD2	TRBJ2-5	TRBV11-2	CASSPSLAGETQYF	TGTGCCAGCAGCCCAAGTCTAGCGGGAGAGACCCAGTACTTC
NA	TRBD2	TRBJ2-7	TRBV30	CAWNREGEQYF	TGTGCCTGGAATAGGGAGGGGGAGCAGTACTTC
NA	NA	TRBJ2-7	TRBV2	CASSERVGGYEQYF	TGTGCCAGCAGTGAACGGGTGGGGGGATACGAGCAGTACTTC
NA	NA	TRBJ2-1	TRBV6-5	CASRRDSSSKKFF	TGTGCCAGCAGACGTGACTCTAGTAGTAAGAAGTTCTTC
NA	NA	TRBJ1-1	TRBV7-8	CASSWGAGNTEAFF	TGTGCCAGCAGCTGGGGGGCTGGGAACACTGAAGCTTTCTTT
NA	TRBD1	TRBJ1-2	TRBV5-1	CASSSTGQGYYGYTF	TGCGCCAGCAGCTCCACGGGACAGGGCTACTATGGCTACACCTTC